Below, 28 T cell receptor beta chains from the same sample are listed, as sequenced in a study of cytomegalovirus exposure and HLA in healthy donors. The primer mix had 60 Vbeta and 13 Jbeta primers. Assay: immunoSEQ multiplex PCR; the TCRdb copy retains only in-frame clones and omits some. The sample shows more than 85,000 clones, around 70% of them seen only once. Sequenced sample: PBMCs. These receptors all come from a woman between 45 and 65 years old in good health and CMV-seropositive.

This chain connects TRBV29-1 to TRBJ1-2, with 8 nucleotides matching TRBD1. With V trimmed by 6 bases and J by 8 bases, 5 bases remained unmatched. Germline values: CDR1 SQVTM, CDR2 ANQGSEA. The CDR3 contains 11 residues. CDR3 sequence: CSVGQGGGYTF. The CDR3 DNA sequence: TGCAGCGTAGGACAGGGTGGGGGCTACACCTTC.

This clone was seen only a few times. The CDR3 reads CAWDRRVNTEAFF. CDR3 sequence (DNA): TGTGCCTGGGACAGGCGAGTTAACACTGAAGCTTTCTTT. V usage is TRBV30 and J usage is TRBJ1-1, with D possibly TRBD1 on 6 matching bases. Germline CDR1 reads GTSNPN; CDR2 reads SVGIG (reference sequence). The CDR3 covers 13 residues. V lost 5 bases, J lost 2 bases, and 12 bases lay in between. The full variable domain, rest sourced from reference TRBV30 and TRBJ1-1, is SQTIHQWPATLVQPVGSPLSLECTVEGTSNPNLYWYRQAAGRGLQLLFYSVGIGQISSEVPQNLSASRPQDRQFILSSKKLLLSDSGFYLCAWDRRVNTEAFFGQGTRLTVV.

The V call is TRBV30, the J call TRBJ1-2, with 7 bases that match TRBD1. V shed 0 bases and J 8 bases; nucleotides not matched to a gene: 9. CDR1 is GTSNPN, CDR2 SVGIG, per germline (reference sequence). CDR3 length: 14 residues. CDR3 loop: CAWSVSKGARGYTF. CDR3 nucleotide sequence: TGTGCCTGGAGTGTATCGAAGGGGGCGAGAGGCTACACCTTC.

The chain employs TRBV28 and TRBJ1-3; 8 bases are a match to TRBD1. Per germline, CDR1 MDHEN and CDR2 SYDVKM. Trimming took 3 bases from V and 3 from J; bases not matched to a gene: 10. The CDR3 has 17 amino acids. The CDR3 DNA is TGTGCCAGCAGTTTCCGAGGACAGGGAATTTTTGGAAACACCATATATTTT. Translation gives CASSFRGQGIFGNTIYF.

In nucleotides, the CDR3 is TGTGCCAGCAGCAACCGACAGAATGAGCAGTTCTTC. Translated, it gives CASSNRQNEQFF. The chain couples TRBV6-5 to TRBJ2-1, with D possibly TRBD1 on 5 matching bases. Trimming pared 6 bases from V and 7 bases from J, leaving 10 bases between. Germline assignment: CDR1 MNHEY and CDR2 SVGAGI. The CDR3 is 12 amino acids.

This clone has a handful of counts. The rearrangement uses TRBV28 and TRBJ2-3; 8 bases are a match to TRBD2. This CDR3 region has 14 residues. V lost 8 bases and J lost 1; bases outside the gene matches: 5. CDR1 is MDHEN and CDR2 is SYDVKM in the germline V gene. Written as DNA, the CDR3 is TGTGCCAGCGCGGGGGGCGCCGGCACAGATACGCAGTATTTT. Its protein is CASAGGAGTDTQYF.

The table lists this clone with a few counts. The genes are TRBV29-1 and TRBJ2-5, with 10 bases lining up with TRBD1. The CDR3 contains 15 residues. V dropped 6 bases and J dropped 4; count of bases not matched to a gene: 11. Germline V CDR1 and CDR2: SQVTM, ANQGSEA. The CDR3 sequence is CSVHPGTGDGETQYF. CDR3 in DNA: TGCAGCGTCCACCCCGGGACAGGGGATGGAGAGACCCAGTACTTC.

This chain uses TRBV19 with TRBJ1-2; the match to TRBD1 covers 10 bases. The CDR3 extends over 14 amino acids. CDR1 and CDR2 from the germline V gene are LNHDA and SQIVND (reference sequence). V shed 4 bases, J shed 6 bases, and the junction held 5 bases outside the gene matches. CDR3 amino acids: CASSRGTGDDGYTF. The CDR3 DNA sequence: TGTGCCAGTAGTAGGGGGACAGGGGACGATGGCTACACCTTC.

This chain uses TRBV28 with TRBJ2-2; 11 bases line up with TRBD2. Per the germline V gene, CDR1 is MDHEN and CDR2 is SYDVKM. There are 16 residues in the CDR3. Unmatched junction bases numbered 1, after V lost 3 bases and J lost 1 base. This CDR3 reads CASSFGLAGNTGELFF. The CDR3 region has the DNA TGTGCCAGCAGTTTCGGACTAGCGGGGAACACCGGGGAGCTGTTTTTT.

A single count supports this clone. The chain is built from TRBV5-1 and TRBJ2-7, with D possibly matching TRBD1 (7 bases). The germline V and J ends were trimmed by 4 bases and 7 bases, with 24 bases remaining between them. Germline loops: CDR1 SGHRS, CDR2 YFSETQ. This CDR3 comprises 16 residues. CDR3 nucleotides: TGCGCCAGCAGCCCGACTTCCTCGACAGGGAGGTGGGAGCAGTACTTC. It translates to CASSPTSSTGRWEQYF.

The chain links TRBV7-8 to TRBJ2-5; the match to TRBD2 covers 7 bases. From germline, CDR1 is SGHVS and CDR2 FQNEAQ. This CDR3 comprises 16 residues. V lost 1 base and J lost 5; bases outside the gene matches: 10. CDR3 sequence reads: CASSLGLAVGGETQYF. CDR3 bases: TGTGCCAGCAGCTTAGGGCTAGCGGTTGGGGGGGAGACCCAGTACTTC. Full variable domain (missing parts from reference TRBV7-8 and TRBJ2-5): GAGVSQSPRYKVAKRGQDVALRCDPISGHVSLFWYQQALGQGPEFLTYFQNEAQLDKSGLPSDRFFAERPEGSVSTLKIQRTQQEDSAVYLCASSLGLAVGGETQYFGPGTRLLVL.

This chain joins TRBV5-5 and TRBJ2-7, with D possibly being TRBD1 (5 bases). Per germline, CDR1 SGHKS and CDR2 YYEKEE (reference sequence). CDR3 length: 15 amino acids. The germline V and J ends were trimmed by 0 bases and 1 base, with 11 bases remaining between them. The CDR3 is CASSLATATSYEQYF. In DNA, the CDR3 is TGTGCCAGCAGCTTGGCGACAGCCACTTCCTACGAGCAGTACTTC.

The genes are TRBV7-9 and TRBJ1-3; D not certain. Germline CDR1 reads SEHNR; CDR2 reads FQNEAQ (reference sequence). With 6 bases removed from V and 7 bases from J, the gap between germline ends came to 13 bases. There are 13 residues in the CDR3. The DNA of the CDR3 is TGTGCCAGCAGTCCTGACACGAGTAACACCATATATTTT. It yields the protein CASSPDTSNTIYF.

The rearrangement links TRBV5-1 to TRBJ1-4, with D possibly TRBD1 on 6 matching bases. Looked up from germline, CDR1 is SGHRS and CDR2 is YFSETQ. The CDR3 length is 16 residues. The V end was cut by 4 bases, the J end by 6 bases, with 19 bases between. CDR3 residues: CASSRSIRDNYEKLFF. CDR3 sequence (DNA): TGCGCCAGCAGCCGGTCGATCCGGGACAATTATGAAAAACTGTTTTTT.

This chain joins TRBV18 and TRBJ2-1, with TRBD2 as a possible D gene (6 bases). The ends were cut back, 3 bases at V and 0 bases at J, with 12 bases in the middle. The CDR3 contains 16 residues. CDR1 is KGHSH, CDR2 LQKENI, per germline. CDR3 sequence (DNA): TGTGCCAGCTCACCTCTTTCTAGCGCCTCCTACAATGAGCAGTTCTTC. This codes for CASSPLSSASYNEQFF.

This clone was seen more than once but under ten times. The genes are TRBV27 and TRBJ2-5; 7 nucleotides match TRBD1. The CDR3 extends over 16 amino acids. The germline CDR1 and CDR2 sequences are MNHEY and SMNVEV (reference sequence). The V gene end was trimmed by 4 bases and the J gene end by 11 bases; junction bases not matched to a gene: 19. The CDR3 reads CASSSRQGGLSREQYF. The CDR3 DNA reads TGTGCCAGCAGTTCCCGACAGGGCGGCCTATCTAGGGAGCAGTACTTC.

The chain employs TRBV6-5 and TRBJ1-2; 8 nucleotides agree with TRBD1. V trimming: 2 bases; J trimming: 4 bases; junction bases outside the gene matches: 9. This CDR3 has 16 residues. Germline values: CDR1 MNHEY, CDR2 SVGAGI. This CDR3 is CASSYPPGQGLYGYTF. The CDR3 DNA is TGTGCCAGCAGTTACCCACCCGGACAGGGCCTCTATGGCTACACCTTC.

The chain carries TRBV7-2 and TRBJ1-3; TRBD1 is a possible D gene (5 bases). Trimming cost V 5 bases and J 2 bases, with 13 bases left between them. The CDR3 is made up of 15 amino acids. Germline CDR1 and CDR2: SGHTA and FQGNSA. CDR3 residues: CASSLVGGAGNTIYF. The DNA for the CDR3 is TGTGCCAGCAGCCTGGTCGGGGGTGCTGGAAACACCATATATTTT.

The sample holds a few counts of this clone. The rearrangement joins TRBV6-1 to TRBJ2-7; 7 bases line up with TRBD2. The junction had 7 bases not matched to a gene; V was cut back by 10 bases and J by 4 bases. The CDR3 totals 12 residues. The V gene's germline CDR1 is MNHNS and CDR2 SASEGT. The CDR3 is CATGGRGYEQYF. CDR3 DNA: TGTGCCACCGGGGGGAGGGGATACGAGCAGTACTTC.

This sequence joins TRBV19 and TRBJ1-5; D possibly corresponds to TRBD1 (6 bases). Trimming stripped 6 bases from V and 2 bases from J, with 20 bases between. CDR1 and CDR2 (germline): LNHDA, SQIVND (reference sequence). The CDR3 runs 17 residues. The CDR3: CASSSWSGAKGNQPQHF. In DNA form, the CDR3 reads TGTGCCAGTAGCTCCTGGTCAGGGGCTAAGGGCAATCAGCCCCAGCATTTT.

The chain links TRBV10-3 to TRBJ1-1; weak D call: TRBD1 (6 bases). The CDR3 sequence is 13 residues long. Germline CDR1 is ENHRY and CDR2 is SYGVKD. Trimming stripped 10 bases from V and 0 bases from J, with 12 bases between. The CDR3 region has the DNA TGTGCCACAACAGGGTCGGTGAACACTGAAGCTTTCTTT. Protein product: CATTGSVNTEAFF.

In regard to this clone: A junction boundary mismatches the germline segment, possibly from a read error. V gene TRBV6-1 combines with J gene TRBJ1-2, with D possibly matching TRBD1 (5 bases). Germline loops: CDR1 MNHNS, CDR2 SASEGT. CDR3 length equals 16 residues. CDR3 amino acids: CASTETIEQGSYGYTF. CDR3 nucleotides: TGTGCCAGCACTGAAACGATAGAGCAGGGTAGCTATGGCTACACCTTC.

V gene TRBV10-1 combines with J gene TRBJ1-5; 7 nucleotides align to TRBD1. Losses at the gene ends were 4 bases for V and 6 bases for J; bases not matched to a gene: 6. Germline loops: CDR1 WNHNN, CDR2 SYGVQD (reference sequence). This CDR3 comprises 14 residues. As DNA, the CDR3 is TGCGCCAGCAGTGGAGGGGGCATTGGTCAGCCCCAGCATTTT. As protein: CASSGGGIGQPQHF.

This clone was seen more than once but under ten times. The chain links TRBV30 to TRBJ1-6; D gene unclear. V was clipped by 3 bases and J by 9 bases, with 6 bases between them. Germline loops: CDR1 GTSNPN, CDR2 SVGIG (reference sequence). The length of the CDR3 is 11 residues. The CDR3 sequence is CAWRSGSPLHF. The DNA for the CDR3 is TGTGCCTGGAGGTCAGGTTCACCCCTCCACTTT.

V and J are TRBV7-9 and TRBJ2-1; 12 positions agree with TRBD2. CDR1 is SEHNR, CDR2 FQNEAQ, per germline (reference sequence). J lost 4 bases, V lost 4 bases, and 5 bases had no gene match. The CDR3 consists of 16 residues. The DNA for the CDR3 is TGTGCCAGCAGCTCCTGGACTAGCGGGACATACAATGAGCAGTTCTTC. It encodes CASSSWTSGTYNEQFF. The whole variable domain, remainder taken from reference TRBV7-9 and TRBJ2-1, is DTGVSQNPRHKITKRGQNVTFRCDPISEHNRLYWYRQTLGQGPEFLTYFQNEAQLEKSRLLSDRFSAERPKGSFSTLEIQRTEQGDSAMYLCASSSWTSGTYNEQFFGPGTRLTVL.

The gene calls are TRBV9 and TRBJ2-2; 7 bases line up with TRBD2. The CDR3 extends over 16 amino acids. Germline loops: CDR1 SGDLS, CDR2 YYNGEE. With V trimmed by 3 bases and J by 2 bases, 7 bases remained unmatched. The CDR3 reads CASSARASGNTGELFF. CDR3 bases: TGTGCCAGCAGCGCAAGAGCTAGCGGAAACACCGGGGAGCTGTTTTTT.

As DNA, the CDR3 is TGCGCCAGCAGCTCAAACCCTAGCTTCACCGGGGAGCTGTTTTTT. This codes for CASSSNPSFTGELFF. The chain uses TRBV5-1 and TRBJ2-2; tentative D call: TRBD2 (5 bases). This CDR3 region has 15 residues. V dropped 3 bases and J dropped 4 bases, with 13 bases sitting between them. CDR1 and CDR2 (germline): SGHRS, YFSETQ.

The chain is built from TRBV25-1 and TRBJ2-7; TRBD1 matches 10 bases. Germline V gene data show CDR1 as MGHDK and CDR2 as SYGVNS. The CDR3 has 15 residues. V lost 4 bases, J lost 7 bases, and 10 bases stayed unmatched. DNA of the CDR3: TGTGCCAGCAGTGGAGGGGACAGGGGACGTGGAGAGCAGTACTTC. Its protein product is CASSGGDRGRGEQYF.